These 23 T cell receptor beta chains share one sample of origin, sequenced in a study of blood T cell repertoires in COVID-19. TCRdb's table, derived via immunoSEQ multiplex PCR, lists solely in-frame clones and lacks some. Among approximately 150,000 clones listed, approximately 84% were seen once. Sequencing was carried out using peripheral blood. Source of these receptors: a man aged 40-49 years with acute or convalescent COVID-19.

V and J are TRBV27 and TRBJ1-5, with D tentatively TRBD1 (5 bases). V dropped 11 bases and J dropped 3 bases, with 8 bases sitting between them. The V gene's germline CDR1 is MNHEY and CDR2 SMNVEV (reference sequence). The CDR3 runs 11 residues. The CDR3 DNA follows: TGTGCCGTGGGGCCCAATCAGCCCCAGCATTTT. This encodes CAVGPNQPQHF.

As DNA, the CDR3 is TGCAGTGCTAGTGTGACAGGGCATCCGACTGAAGCTTTCTTT. This encodes CSASVTGHPTEAFF. The J gene is TRBJ1-1, the V gene TRBV20-1; 7 bases line up with TRBD1. V shed 3 bases, J shed 5 bases, and the junction held 9 bases outside the gene matches. Germline V CDR1 and CDR2: DFQATT, SNEGSKA (reference sequence). The CDR3 loop spans 14 amino acids.

The chain combines TRBV2 with TRBJ1-4; a weak D match, TRBD1 (6 bases). The CDR3 contains 15 residues. Germline V gene lookup returns CDR1 SNHLY and CDR2 FYNNEI. V was cut by 6 bases and J by 8 bases, with 19 bases left in between. The CDR3 loop is CASSSGARGVEKLFF. The CDR3 nucleotides are TGTGCCAGCAGCTCAGGGGCCCGGGGGGTCGAAAAACTGTTTTTT.

This rearrangement joins TRBV7-2 to TRBJ2-7; D unclear. This CDR3 contains 11 residues. Trimming shortened V by 1 base and J by 5 bases, and 3 bases separated the two germline ends. The germline gives CDR1 SGHTA, CDR2 FQGNSA. CDR3 residues: CASSLVDEQYF. The DNA of the CDR3 is TGTGCCAGCAGCTTAGTCGACGAGCAGTACTTC.

The CDR3 DNA reads TGCGCCAGCAGCTTTGAGGGCGAGAGGAACATTCAGTACTTC. Translated: CASSFEGERNIQYF. This chain connects TRBV5-1 to TRBJ2-4, with a weak D call TRBD2 (5 bases). V lost 2 bases and J lost 7, with 13 bases in between. CDR3 length: 14 residues. The germline V gene encodes CDR1 SGHRS and CDR2 YFSETQ.

J is TRBJ1-1 and V is TRBV27; TRBD1 aligns across 10 bases. Germline V gene sequence: CDR1 MNHEY, CDR2 SMNVEV (reference sequence). There are 14 residues in the CDR3. Unmatched junction bases numbered 2, after V lost 2 bases and J lost 5 bases. The CDR3 reads CASSLRQGATEAFF. DNA of the CDR3: TGTGCCAGCAGTTTACGACAGGGGGCGACTGAAGCTTTCTTT.

The gene calls are TRBV2 and TRBJ1-2; TRBD1 matches at 7 bases. V shed 2 bases and J 2 bases; nucleotides not matched to a gene: 5. Germline assignment: CDR1 SNHLY and CDR2 FYNNEI. The CDR3 length is 15 residues. CDR3 bases: TGTGCCAGCAGTGAACAGGGACAGACAAACTATGGCTACACCTTC. It is translated as CASSEQGQTNYGYTF.

This clone occurred a few times. The rearrangement joins TRBV4-1 to TRBJ2-1, with 8 bases matching TRBD1. Germline loops: CDR1 MGHRA, CDR2 YSYEKL. This CDR3 comprises 15 residues. Trimming at V came to 8 bases and at J to 8 bases, leaving 14 bases not matched to a gene. This chain's CDR3 is CASDPGGRVFDEQFF. DNA of the CDR3: TGCGCCAGCGACCCAGGGGGCCGAGTATTCGATGAGCAGTTCTTC.

V is TRBV10-2 and J is TRBJ2-5; 10 bases agree with TRBD2. Germline V gives CDR1 WSHSY, CDR2 SAAADI. The CDR3 has 14 residues. V dropped 2 bases and J dropped 5; count of bases not matched to a gene: 2. This CDR3 is CASSEKRGGETQYF. The CDR3 coding sequence is TGCGCCAGCAGTGAGAAGCGGGGGGGGGAGACCCAGTACTTC.

The rearrangement joins TRBV6-1 to TRBJ1-2; D gene ambiguous. Trimming stripped 2 bases from V and 2 bases from J, with 3 bases between. Germline-derived CDR1 and CDR2 are MNHNS and SASEGT. The CDR3 spans 12 residues. The CDR3: CASSERNYGYTF. DNA for the CDR3: TGTGCCAGCAGTGAACGGAACTATGGCTACACCTTC.

The rearrangement joins TRBV4-3 to TRBJ2-1, with a tentative D call TRBD2 (5 bases). Per germline, CDR1 LGHNA and CDR2 YSLEER. The germline V and J ends were trimmed by 1 base and 5 bases, with 15 bases remaining between them. CDR3 length: 16 residues. In DNA, the CDR3 is TGCGCCAGCAGCCAAGGGTACGGACGGGGTCACAATGAGCAGTTCTTC. This sequence encodes CASSQGYGRGHNEQFF.

This clone came up once. The chain uses TRBV3-1 (or the pseudogene TRBV3-2) and TRBJ2-7; the match to TRBD2 covers 12 bases. Trimming took 4 bases from V and 2 from J; bases not matched to a gene: 3. CDR1 LGHDT and CDR2 YNNKEL come from the germline V gene (reference sequence). The CDR3 sequence is 15 residues long. The CDR3 DNA reads TGTGCCAGCAGCCGAACTAGCGGGGGGCCCTACGAGCAGTACTTC. This gives the protein CASSRTSGGPYEQYF.

Points on this clone: The same CDR3 can be traced to other DNA sequences in this sample. The chain carries TRBV2 and TRBJ1-1; D possibly corresponds to TRBD1 (5 bases). CDR3 length: 14 amino acids. The germline V gene encodes CDR1 SNHLY and CDR2 FYNNEI. Trimming took 5 bases from V and 4 from J, leaving 14 bases between them. Written as DNA, the CDR3 is TGTGCCAGCAGTCTAAGAAGGGGCGGCACTGAAGCTTTCTTT. Its protein product is CASSLRRGGTEAFF.

This chain links TRBV5-4 with TRBJ1-6; TRBD1 aligns across 8 bases. The CDR3 spans 16 residues. Germline CDR1 and CDR2: SGHNT and YYREEE (reference sequence). V dropped 4 bases and J dropped 4; count of bases not matched to a gene: 7. The CDR3, as DNA: TGTGCCAGCAGCGTACAGGGGGGAGGGTATAATTCACCCCTCCACTTT. The encoded protein is CASSVQGGGYNSPLHF.

The chain recombines TRBV5-4 with TRBJ2-5; weak D call: TRBD1 (8 bases). V was shortened by 0 bases and J by 4 bases, with 13 bases between the two germline ends. CDR3 length: 15 amino acids. Germline assignment: CDR1 SGHNT and CDR2 YYREEE (reference sequence). The chain's CDR3 is CASSLGTGRGETQYF. As DNA, the CDR3 is TGTGCCAGCAGCTTGGGGACAGGGAGGGGAGAGACCCAGTACTTC.

The chain recombines TRBV18 with TRBJ2-2; no clear D gene. The CDR3 runs to 15 residues. Germline CDR1 is KGHSH and CDR2 is LQKENI. V was pared by 2 bases and J by 4 bases, with 11 bases between. The CDR3 nucleotides read TGTGCCAGCTCACCAGCACTCTCGGGCACCGGGGAGCTGTTTTTT. It is translated as CASSPALSGTGELFF.

The chain carries TRBV27 and TRBJ1-1; D is perhaps TRBD1 (6 bases). V lost 2 bases and J 2 bases, leaving 9 bases between the germline ends. Germline V lookup: CDR1 MNHEY, CDR2 SMNVEV (reference sequence). The CDR3 has 14 residues. For the CDR3, the DNA is TGTGCCAGCAGTTTAAACAGGGCTAACACTGAAGCTTTCTTT. Residues: CASSLNRANTEAFF.

V usage is TRBV29-1 and J usage is TRBJ1-2, with TRBD1 identical over 8 bases. V trimming: 1 base; J trimming: 4 bases; junction bases outside the gene matches: 8. CDR1 and CDR2 from the germline V gene are SQVTM and ANQGSEA. The CDR3 is made up of 15 amino acids. The CDR3 loop reads CSVEADRGSGYGYTF. The CDR3 DNA is TGCAGCGTTGAAGCAGACAGGGGCTCCGGCTATGGCTACACCTTC.

The J gene is TRBJ2-3, the V gene TRBV9; a possible D gene is TRBD2 (6 bases). Trimming stripped 3 bases from V and 1 base from J, with 27 bases between. The CDR3 is made up of 20 amino acids. CDR1 is SGDLS, CDR2 YYNGEE, per germline. In DNA, the CDR3 is TGTGCCAGCAGCGACCGTGACAAGGGACTCCATTATAGTCGCACAGATACGCAGTATTTT. Translated, it gives CASSDRDKGLHYSRTDTQYF.

This clone has just one count. J is TRBJ1-1 and V is TRBV5-1, with a possible D match to TRBD1 (6 bases). V was clipped by 0 bases and J by 10 bases, with 22 bases between them. This CDR3 is built from 16 residues. CDR1 is SGHRS, CDR2 YFSETQ, per germline. The CDR3 region has the DNA TGCGCCAGCAGCTTGGGGCAGGGGAGGGCCGAAGGCCGAGCTTTCTTT. It translates to CASSLGQGRAEGRAFF.

The CDR3 DNA reads as TGCGCCAGCGCCATCCTGAGCTCCTACGAGCAGTACTTC. Its protein is CASAILSSYEQYF. This chain uses TRBV5-1 with TRBJ2-7; D unresolved. Germline V gene data show CDR1 as SGHRS and CDR2 as YFSETQ. The CDR3 has 13 amino acids. The V and J ends lost 7 bases and 0 bases respectively, with 11 bases between them.

This chain connects TRBV4-3 to TRBJ2-7; 8 positions match TRBD2. The J segment lost 6 bases and the V segment lost 0 bases, leaving 7 bases of the junction unmatched. There are 15 residues in the CDR3. Germline CDR1 LGHNA, CDR2 YSLEER. Written as DNA, the CDR3 is TGCGCCAGCAGCCAAGATCTGCCAAGCGGGGGCGAGCAGTACTTC. Protein product: CASSQDLPSGGEQYF.

V gene TRBV2 combines with J gene TRBJ1-1, with a tentative D call TRBD1 (5 bases). The CDR3 sequence is 17 residues long. With 5 bases removed from V and 1 base from J, the gap between germline ends came to 20 bases. Germline lookup yields CDR1 SNHLY and CDR2 FYNNEI. CDR3 region: CASSSPGPFTGNTEAFF. The CDR3 DNA is TGTGCCAGCAGTAGTCCGGGCCCCTTCACAGGGAACACTGAAGCTTTCTTT.